This passage covers 15 T cell receptor beta chains from one sample sequenced in a study of regulatory T cells in long-lasting Graves disease. Time point of the sample: newly diagnosed GD, antithyroid drugs for less than 3 months. The TCR library was made from RNA that had been extracted from PBMCs in TRIzol. The authors built TCR beta libraries using iRepertoire HTBI primers and Arm-PCR of CDR3 regions. TCRdb re-called the multiplex PCR reads with MiXCR, one entry per CDR3 protein. The table lists almost 450,000 distinct CDR3 sequences, around 15% of them singletons. These same records also appear under a second study, on T cells in Graves' hyperthyroidism and ophthalmopathy.

This material consisted of peripheral blood mononuclear cells (PBMCs), taken at new diagnosis, from a patient treated with antithyroid drugs. These receptors all come from a woman aged 25 to 39 with Graves disease.

This clonotype was picked up many times. V and J are TRBV29-1 and TRBJ2-2; 9 bases fit TRBD2. Trimming took 2 bases from V and 4 from J; bases not matched to a gene: 8. From germline, CDR1 is SQVTM and CDR2 ANQGSEA. The CDR3 covers 16 residues. Here the CDR3 reads CSVEWAGGPFTGELFF. For the CDR3, the DNA is TGCAGCGTTGAATGGGCGGGAGGGCCTTTCACCGGGGAGCTGTTTTTT.

This clonotype came up many times. The chain is built from TRBV30 and TRBJ2-7, with D unresolved. The CDR3 totals 14 residues. CDR1 is GTSNPN and CDR2 is SVGIG in the germline V gene (reference sequence). Trimming stripped 0 bases from V and 6 bases from J, with 15 bases between. The DNA for the CDR3 is TGTGCCTGGAGTGTAAAAGGGATATCCAGCGAGCAGTACTTC. Encoded protein: CAWSVKGISSEQYF.

The chain links TRBV7-3 to TRBJ2-7, with D perhaps TRBD2 (6 bases). Germline loops: CDR1 SGHTA, CDR2 FQGTGA. The germline V and J ends were trimmed by 5 bases and 4 bases, with 12 bases remaining between them. This CDR3 comprises 13 residues. The CDR3 spells CASSRGDGYEQYF. CDR3 bases: TGTGCCAGCAGCCGCGGGGATGGGTACGAGCAGTACTTC.

The gene calls are TRBV7-9 and TRBJ2-1; a possible D gene is TRBD1 (7 bases). This CDR3 has 15 residues. Trimming left V 7 bases short and J 7 bases short, with 20 bases between. Germline lookup yields CDR1 SEHNR and CDR2 FQNEAQ (reference sequence). CDR3 loop: CASTYREQQGNEQFF. The CDR3 nucleotides read TGTGCCAGCACGTACCGGGAGCAACAGGGGAATGAGCAGTTCTTC.

This chain joins TRBV18 and TRBJ2-1; the match to TRBD2 covers 9 bases. Losses at the gene ends were 4 bases for V and 3 bases for J; bases not matched to a gene: 13. Germline loops: CDR1 KGHSH, CDR2 LQKENI. The CDR3 contains 18 residues. CDR3 bases: TGTGCCAGCTCACTTACCCGGGCGGGGGGGACTTACTACAATGAGCAGTTCTTC. It specifies CASSLTRAGGTYYNEQFF.

The chain couples TRBV24-1 to TRBJ1-1, with a tentative D call TRBD1 (6 bases). The V gene lost 3 bases and the J gene lost 2 bases, with 9 bases spanning the gap. The CDR3 has 14 amino acids. Germline values: CDR1 KGHDR, CDR2 SFDVKD. The CDR3 is CATSDAQGNTEAFF. Written as DNA, the CDR3 is TGTGCCACCAGTGATGCACAGGGCAACACTGAAGCTTTCTTT.

The table lists this clonotype with many counts. The chain uses TRBV2 and TRBJ2-1; D not resolved. V lost 5 bases and J lost 8, with 13 bases in between. This CDR3 has 13 residues. The germline gives CDR1 SNHLY, CDR2 FYNNEI. The CDR3 here is CASSISRGDEQFF. DNA for the CDR3: TGTGCCAGCAGTATTAGTCGCGGCGATGAGCAGTTCTTC.

This clonotype occurred many times. The CDR3 here is CASSFYTYSNQPQHF. The CDR3 coding sequence is TGTGCCAGCAGTTTTTACACTTATAGCAATCAGCCCCAGCATTTT. The chain couples TRBV28 to TRBJ1-5; no definite D call. The CDR3 has 15 amino acids. The ends were cut back, 3 bases at V and 0 bases at J, with 9 bases in the middle. CDR1 and CDR2 from the germline V gene are MDHEN and SYDVKM.

This clonotype was detected ten times or more. The chain has TRBV11-2 and TRBJ2-1; TRBD2 matches 7 bases. In germline, CDR1 is SGHAT, CDR2 FQNNGV. Trimming removed 0 bases from V and 10 bases from J; junction bases left unmatched: 12. The CDR3 extends over 16 amino acids. The CDR3 DNA sequence: TGTGCCAGCAGCTTAGATTATTGGCGGGAGCTTAGCGAGCAGTTCTTC. This codes for CASSLDYWRELSEQFF.

The chain employs TRBV10-3 and TRBJ2-7, with D possibly being TRBD2 (6 bases). Germline V lookup: CDR1 ENHRY, CDR2 SYGVKD. Trimming stripped 3 bases from V and 11 bases from J, with 23 bases between. The CDR3 loop spans 15 amino acids. The CDR3, as DNA: TGTGCCATCAGTGATAGCGAACTAGCCGACAACCGGGAGTACTTC. Encoded protein: CAISDSELADNREYF.

At least ten counts were recorded for this clonotype. The chain joins TRBV6-1 to TRBJ1-6, with 7 bases matching TRBD1. The CDR3 has 14 amino acids. V lost 8 bases to trimming and J lost 5 bases; unmatched junction nucleotides: 6. The germline V gene has CDR1 MNHNS and CDR2 SASEGT. CDR3 coding DNA: TGTGCCAGCTTGGGGACAGCAGATAATTCACCCCTCCACTTT. Translated: CASLGTADNSPLHF.

This clonotype appeared many times. The chain recombines TRBV7-9 with TRBJ2-7; 7 bases are a match to TRBD2. This CDR3 has 16 residues. From germline, CDR1 is SEHNR and CDR2 FQNEAQ (reference sequence). Germline trimming cut 5 bases from V and 7 bases from J; bases unmatched to any gene: 17. CDR3 DNA sequence: TGTGCCAGCAGCCATCGAGAAGGGAGGGACCGCGGTGAGCAGTACTTC. It specifies CASSHREGRDRGEQYF.

This clonotype came up many times. The CDR3 sequence: CASSTHLATHEQFF. The CDR3 DNA follows: TGTGCCAGCAGTACCCACCTAGCGACTCATGAGCAGTTCTTC. The chain is built from TRBV12-3 or TRBV12-4 and TRBJ2-1; maybe TRBD2 (6 bases). Trimming removed 5 bases at V and 8 bases at J, with 16 bases between. This CDR3 is 14 amino acids long.

This clonotype was detected ten times or more. V and J are TRBV28 and TRBJ2-1, with D possibly matching TRBD2 (6 bases). Trimming left V 6 bases short and J 7 bases short, with 22 bases between. The CDR3 consists of 16 residues. Germline CDR1 is MDHEN and CDR2 is SYDVKM. The CDR3 spells CASSTLSTLATNEQFF. The CDR3 DNA sequence: TGTGCCAGCAGCACATTGTCGACCCTAGCGACGAATGAGCAGTTCTTC.

This clonotype has a count of ten or more. The chain joins TRBV10-3 to TRBJ2-5, with 8 bases fitting TRBD1. Germline V CDR1 and CDR2: ENHRY, SYGVKD. Germline trimming cut 6 bases from V and 3 bases from J; bases unmatched to any gene: 6. The CDR3 is 14 amino acids. The CDR3 DNA reads TGTGCCATCAGGGACTCACAGGGGGAAGAGACCCAGTACTTC. This gives the protein CAIRDSQGEETQYF.